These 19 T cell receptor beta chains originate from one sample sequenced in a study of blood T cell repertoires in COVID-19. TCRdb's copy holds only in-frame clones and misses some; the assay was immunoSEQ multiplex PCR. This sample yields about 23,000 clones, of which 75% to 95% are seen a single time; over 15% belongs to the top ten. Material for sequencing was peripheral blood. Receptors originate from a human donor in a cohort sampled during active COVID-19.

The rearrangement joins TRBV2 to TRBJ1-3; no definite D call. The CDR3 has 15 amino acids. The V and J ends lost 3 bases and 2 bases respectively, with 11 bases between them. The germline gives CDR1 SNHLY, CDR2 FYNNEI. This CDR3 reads CASSERRETGNTIYF. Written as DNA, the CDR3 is TGTGCCAGCAGTGAGAGGCGGGAAACTGGAAACACCATATATTTT.

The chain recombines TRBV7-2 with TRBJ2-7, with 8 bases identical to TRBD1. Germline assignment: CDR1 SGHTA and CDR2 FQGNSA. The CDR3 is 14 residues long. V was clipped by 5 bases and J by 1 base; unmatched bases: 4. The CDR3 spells CASSLDRGSYEQYF. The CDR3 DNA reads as TGTGCCAGCAGCCTTGACAGGGGATCCTACGAGCAGTACTTC. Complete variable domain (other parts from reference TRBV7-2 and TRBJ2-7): GAGVSQSPSNKVTEKGKDVELRCDPISGHTALYWYRQSLGQGLEFLIYFQGNSAPDKSGLPSDRFSAERTGGSVSTLTIQRTQQEDSAVYLCASSLDRGSYEQYFGPGTRLTVT.

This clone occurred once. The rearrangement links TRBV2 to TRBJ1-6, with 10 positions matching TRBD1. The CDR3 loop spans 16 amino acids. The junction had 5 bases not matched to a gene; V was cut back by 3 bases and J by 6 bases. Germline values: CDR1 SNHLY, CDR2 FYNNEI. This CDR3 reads CASSDWTGGGNSPLHF. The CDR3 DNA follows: TGTGCCAGCAGTGATTGGACAGGGGGAGGTAATTCACCCCTCCACTTT.

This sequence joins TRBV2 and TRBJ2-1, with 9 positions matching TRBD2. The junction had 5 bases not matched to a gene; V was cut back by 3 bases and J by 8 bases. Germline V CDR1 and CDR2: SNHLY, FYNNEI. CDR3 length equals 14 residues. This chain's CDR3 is CASSDIAGVDEQFF. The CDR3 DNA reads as TGTGCCAGCAGTGACATAGCGGGGGTGGATGAGCAGTTCTTC.

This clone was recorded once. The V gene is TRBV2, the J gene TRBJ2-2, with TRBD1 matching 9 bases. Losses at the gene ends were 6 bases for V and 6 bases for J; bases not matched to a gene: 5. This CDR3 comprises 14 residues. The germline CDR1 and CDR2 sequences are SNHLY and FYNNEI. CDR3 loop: CASREQGASGELFF. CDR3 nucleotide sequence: TGTGCCAGCAGGGAACAGGGGGCCTCCGGGGAGCTGTTTTTT.

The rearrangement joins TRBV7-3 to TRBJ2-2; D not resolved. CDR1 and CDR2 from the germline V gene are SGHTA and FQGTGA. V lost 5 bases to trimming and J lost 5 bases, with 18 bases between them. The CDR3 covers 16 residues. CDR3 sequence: CASSPYHFAPTGELFF. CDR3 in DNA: TGTGCCAGCAGCCCGTACCACTTTGCACCGACCGGGGAGCTGTTTTTT.

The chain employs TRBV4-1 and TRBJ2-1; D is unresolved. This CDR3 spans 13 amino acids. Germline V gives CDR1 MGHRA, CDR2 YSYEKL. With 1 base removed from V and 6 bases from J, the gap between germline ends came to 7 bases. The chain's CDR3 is CASSQGEANEQFF. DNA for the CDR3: TGCGCCAGCAGCCAAGGTGAGGCCAATGAGCAGTTCTTC.

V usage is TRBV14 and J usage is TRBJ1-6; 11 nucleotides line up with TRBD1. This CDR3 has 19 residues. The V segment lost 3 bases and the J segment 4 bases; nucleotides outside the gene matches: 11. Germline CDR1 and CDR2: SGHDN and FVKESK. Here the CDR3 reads CASSHFGQGATAYNSPLHF. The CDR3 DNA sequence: TGTGCCAGCAGCCATTTTGGACAGGGGGCAACTGCGTATAATTCACCCCTCCACTTT. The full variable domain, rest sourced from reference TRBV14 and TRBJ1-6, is EAGVTQFPSHSVIEKGQTVTLRCDPISGHDNLYWYRRVMGKEIKFLLHFVKESKQDESGMPNNRFLAERTGGTYSTLKVQPAELEDSGVYFCASSHFGQGATAYNSPLHFGNGTRLTVT.

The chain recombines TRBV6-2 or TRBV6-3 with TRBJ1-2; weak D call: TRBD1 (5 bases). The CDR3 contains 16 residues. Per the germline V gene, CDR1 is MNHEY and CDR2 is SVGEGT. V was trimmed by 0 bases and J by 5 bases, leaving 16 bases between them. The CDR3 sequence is CASSYSQAGLKYGYTF. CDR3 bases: TGTGCCAGCAGTTACTCACAGGCTGGCTTGAAGTATGGCTACACCTTC.

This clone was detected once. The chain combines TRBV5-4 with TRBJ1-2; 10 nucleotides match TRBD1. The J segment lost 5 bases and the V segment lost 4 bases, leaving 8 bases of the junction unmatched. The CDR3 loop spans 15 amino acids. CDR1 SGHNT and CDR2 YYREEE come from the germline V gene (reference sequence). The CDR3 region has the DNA TGTGCCAGCAGCGCCGGACAGGGGGGTTATTATGGCTACACCTTC. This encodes CASSAGQGGYYGYTF.

This CDR3 is CASSVGADSSYEQYF. The CDR3 DNA is TGTGCCAGCAGCGTAGGTGCAGACAGCTCCTACGAGCAGTACTTC. The V call is TRBV9, the J call TRBJ2-7; possibly TRBD1 for D (5 bases). V shed 0 bases and J shed 0 bases, with 10 bases lying between them. From germline, CDR1 is SGDLS and CDR2 YYNGEE. The CDR3 has 15 residues.

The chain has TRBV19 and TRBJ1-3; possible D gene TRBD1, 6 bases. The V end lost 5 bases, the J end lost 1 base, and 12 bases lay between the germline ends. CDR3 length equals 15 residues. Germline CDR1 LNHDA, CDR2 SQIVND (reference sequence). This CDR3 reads CASSLIQGSGNTIYF. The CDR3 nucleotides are TGTGCCAGTAGTCTAATACAGGGATCTGGAAACACCATATATTTT.

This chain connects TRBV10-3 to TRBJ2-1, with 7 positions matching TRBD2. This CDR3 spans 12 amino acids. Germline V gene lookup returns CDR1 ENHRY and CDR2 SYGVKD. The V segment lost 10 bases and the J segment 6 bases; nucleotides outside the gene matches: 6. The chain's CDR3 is CATASGVNEQFF. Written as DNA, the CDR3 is TGTGCCACCGCCAGCGGGGTCAATGAGCAGTTCTTC.

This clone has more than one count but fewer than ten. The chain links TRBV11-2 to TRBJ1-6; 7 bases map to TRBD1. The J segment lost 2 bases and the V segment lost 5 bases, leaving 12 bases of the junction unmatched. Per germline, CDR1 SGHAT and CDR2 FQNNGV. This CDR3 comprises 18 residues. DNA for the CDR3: TGTGCCAGCAGCCCGACTCTAGGGGGCGGCACCTATAATTCACCCCTCCACTTT. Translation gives CASSPTLGGGTYNSPLHF.

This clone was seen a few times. As DNA, the CDR3 is TGTGCCAGCCCGCGGCCGGGACCGACAGGCTTCGTGAACACTGAAGCTTTCTTT. Amino acid sequence: CASPRPGPTGFVNTEAFF. The chain couples TRBV11-3 to TRBJ1-1; a possible D gene is TRBD1 (6 bases). V was trimmed by 8 bases and J by 0 bases, leaving 25 bases between them. The length of the CDR3 is 18 residues. The germline V gene encodes CDR1 SGHNT and CDR2 YENEEA.

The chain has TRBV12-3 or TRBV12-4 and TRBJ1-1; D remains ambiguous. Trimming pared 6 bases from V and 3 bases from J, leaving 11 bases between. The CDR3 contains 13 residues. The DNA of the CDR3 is TGTGCCAGCAGCCATTACCCGGACACTGAAGCTTTCTTT. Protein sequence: CASSHYPDTEAFF.

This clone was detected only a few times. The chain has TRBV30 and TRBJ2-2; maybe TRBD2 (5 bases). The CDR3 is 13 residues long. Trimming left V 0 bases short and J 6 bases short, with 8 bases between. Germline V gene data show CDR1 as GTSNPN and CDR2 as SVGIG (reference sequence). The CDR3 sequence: CAWSVGGSGELFF. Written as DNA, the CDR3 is TGTGCCTGGAGTGTAGGCGGGTCCGGGGAGCTGTTTTTT.

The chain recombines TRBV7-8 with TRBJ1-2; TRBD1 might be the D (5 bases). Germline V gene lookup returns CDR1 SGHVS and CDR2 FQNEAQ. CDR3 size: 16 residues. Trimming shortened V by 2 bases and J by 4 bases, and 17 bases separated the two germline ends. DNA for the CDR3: TGTGCCAGCAGCTTAACGGGGGTCACGAACTTCTATGGCTACACCTTC. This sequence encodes CASSLTGVTNFYGYTF.

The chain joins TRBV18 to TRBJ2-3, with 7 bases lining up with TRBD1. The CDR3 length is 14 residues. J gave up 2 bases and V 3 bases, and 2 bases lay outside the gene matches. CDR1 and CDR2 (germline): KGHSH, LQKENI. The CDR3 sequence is CASSPGTATDTQYF. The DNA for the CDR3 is TGTGCCAGCTCACCCGGGACAGCCACAGATACGCAGTATTTT.